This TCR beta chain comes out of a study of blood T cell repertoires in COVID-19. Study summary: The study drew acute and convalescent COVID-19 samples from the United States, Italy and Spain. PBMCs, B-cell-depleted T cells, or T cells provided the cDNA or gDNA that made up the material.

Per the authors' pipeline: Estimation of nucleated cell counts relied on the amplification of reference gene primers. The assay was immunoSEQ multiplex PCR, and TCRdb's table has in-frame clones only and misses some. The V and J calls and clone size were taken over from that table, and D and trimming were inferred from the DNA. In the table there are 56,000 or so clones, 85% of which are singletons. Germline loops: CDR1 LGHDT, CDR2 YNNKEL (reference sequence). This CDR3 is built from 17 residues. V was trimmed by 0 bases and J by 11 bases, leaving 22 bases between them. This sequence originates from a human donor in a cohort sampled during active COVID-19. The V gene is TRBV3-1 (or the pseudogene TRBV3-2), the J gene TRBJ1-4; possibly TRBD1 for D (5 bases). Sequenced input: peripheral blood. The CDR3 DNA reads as TGTGCCAGCAGCCAAGATTTGTCGGCAGGGCTTGTAGGGAAACTGTTTTTT. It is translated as CASSQDLSAGLVGKLFF.